This T cell receptor (beta chain) appears in the sequencing data of a study of persistence of HIV-infected CD4 T cells. The stimulus was lysate of CMV-infected fibroblasts, about 10 ug/mL. CD40L-negative CD69-negative CD45RO-high memory CD4+ T cells were sorted as populations depleted of antigen-responding cells. CD8+ T cells were removed from PBMCs prior to stimulation. As for this clone: As yet, its antigen is unknown.

The immunoSEQ assay was version 4, run in survey mode. Here immunoSEQ multiplex PCR was the method, and the copy in TCRdb shows in-frame clones only, minus some. The sample lists some 28,000 clones; around 80% were seen once. The V and J ends lost 5 bases and 5 bases, in that order; junction bases with no gene match: 18. Germline V lookup: CDR1 SGHNT, CDR2 YYREEE (reference sequence). The CDR3 contains 17 residues. This clonotype was sampled from an adult man with HIV who was CMV-seropositive. The V gene is TRBV5-4, the J gene TRBJ2-7, with TRBD2 identical over 8 bases. The sample here was CD4+ T cells sorted from PBMCs after approximately 19-hour stimulation, taken from a patient who received antiretroviral therapy. This CDR3 is CASSLSAGTSVVHEQYF. In nucleotides, the CDR3 is TGTGCCAGCAGTTTGAGCGCCGGGACTAGTGTTGTCCACGAGCAGTACTTC.